The clone carrying this T cell receptor (beta chain) was counted a single time. This sample was included in a study of shared clonotypes between healthy human individuals. Study details: Three men and two women, aged 18 to 49, were donors.

Only in-frame clones appear in the TCRdb table, and some are missing; sequencing was by immunoSEQ multiplex PCR. The data show about 640,000 clones, around 72% seen once. Input material: memory CD4+ T cells sorted from blood. Subset denoted: CD45RA-negative fraction. The source of this sequence is a woman in her thirties in good health.

CDR3 sequence (DNA): TGCGCCAGCAGTGAGTACAGGGGGAACACTGAAGCTTTCTTT. Its protein is CASSEYRGNTEAFF. The V and J genes are TRBV10-1 and TRBJ1-1; 7 nucleotides line up with TRBD1. The CDR3 totals 14 residues. V gave up 1 base and J gave up 1 base; unmatched junction bases: 0. From germline, CDR1 is WNHNN and CDR2 SYGVQD (reference sequence).